Listed here are 32 T cell receptor beta chains from one sample, sequenced in a study of human versus mouse CDR3 diversity and MHC coevolution. Data came from immunoSEQ multiplex PCR; TCRdb stores just in-frame clones and leaves some out. The repertoire holds about 83,000 clones, 85% to 95% seen once, with about 0.14% in the top ten. Sequenced sample: naive CD4+ T cells from blood. Subset meaning: CD45RO-negative CD62L-positive naive CD4 T cells. These receptors all come from a person aged 30 to 69 in good health.

The chain employs TRBV19 and TRBJ2-1; 7 bases align to TRBD1. Germline values: CDR1 LNHDA, CDR2 SQIVND (reference sequence). V lost 3 bases to trimming and J lost 0 bases; unmatched junction nucleotides: 8. The CDR3 is 17 amino acids. The DNA of the CDR3 is TGTGCCAGTAGTATCCCGACAGGGCTTACCTCCTACAATGAGCAGTTCTTC. This codes for CASSIPTGLTSYNEQFF.

The chain is built from TRBV7-2 and TRBJ1-2, with TRBD1 matching over 7 bases. This CDR3 is 13 amino acids long. The V segment lost 3 bases and the J segment 5 bases; nucleotides outside the gene matches: 3. CDR1 and CDR2 (germline): SGHTA, FQGNSA. The CDR3 sequence is CASSFPGQYGYTF. CDR3 coding DNA: TGTGCCAGCAGCTTCCCGGGACAGTATGGCTACACCTTC.

The chain uses TRBV4-1 and TRBJ1-5, with TRBD1 as a possible D gene (6 bases). The ends were cut back, 4 bases at V and 0 bases at J, with 13 bases in the middle. The CDR3 runs to 16 residues. The germline V gene encodes CDR1 MGHRA and CDR2 YSYEKL. The CDR3 nucleotides read TGCGCCAGCAGCCGGGACACCACGGATAGCAATCAGCCCCAGCATTTT. This encodes CASSRDTTDSNQPQHF.

CDR3 protein: CASSEPARGNTEAFF. CDR3 nucleotide sequence: TGTGCCAGCAGTGAGCCCGCCCGGGGGAACACTGAAGCTTTCTTT. The chain uses TRBV28 and TRBJ1-1; no clear D. Germline CDR1 and CDR2: MDHEN and SYDVKM. Trimming removed 5 bases from V and 1 base from J, with 14 bases in between. CDR3 size: 15 residues.

This rearrangement joins TRBV2 to TRBJ2-5, with 16 nucleotides matching TRBD2. The V segment lost 6 bases and the J segment 3 bases; nucleotides outside the gene matches: 4. This CDR3 has 16 amino acids. Germline-derived CDR1 and CDR2 are SNHLY and FYNNEI. CDR3 bases: TGTGCCAGCAGACAGGGACTAGCGGGAGGGGAAGAGACCCAGTACTTC. Its protein is CASRQGLAGGEETQYF. Complete variable domain (other parts from reference TRBV2 and TRBJ2-5): EPEVTQTPSHQVTQMGQEVILRCVPISNHLYFYWYRQILGQKVEFLVSFYNNEISEKSEIFDDQFSVERPDGSNFTLKIRSTKLEDSAMYFCASRQGLAGGEETQYFGPGTRLLVL.

The chain employs TRBV21-1 and TRBJ2-7; TRBD1, the table's D call, was not compared with the DNA. TRBV21-1 is listed as a pseudogene. The CDR3 runs to 15 residues. DNA of the CDR3: TGTGCCAGCAGCAAAGACAGGGGATTTGGGTACGAGCAGTACTTC. This sequence encodes CASSKDRGFGYEQYF.

The V call is TRBV6-6, the J call TRBJ2-3, with D hard to call. CDR1 and CDR2 from the germline V gene are MNHNY and SVGAGI (reference sequence). The CDR3 totals 13 residues. The germline V and J ends were trimmed by 2 bases and 2 bases, with 5 bases remaining between them. As DNA, the CDR3 is TGTGCCAGCAGTTACATCTCCACAGATACGCAGTATTTT. Protein product: CASSYISTDTQYF.

The chain has TRBV10-1 and TRBJ2-1; 15 bases are a match to TRBD2. The CDR3 is made up of 15 amino acids. Unmatched junction bases numbered 1, after V lost 2 bases and J lost 8 bases. Germline V gene lookup returns CDR1 WNHNN and CDR2 SYGVQD (reference sequence). The CDR3 protein is CASSEGTSGRHEQFF. CDR3 in DNA: TGCGCCAGCAGTGAGGGGACTAGCGGGAGGCATGAGCAGTTCTTC.

The chain joins TRBV7-9 to TRBJ1-4, with 8 bases fitting TRBD1. Germline CDR1 is SEHNR and CDR2 is FQNEAQ (reference sequence). V lost 5 bases and J lost 7; bases outside the gene matches: 6. The CDR3 loop spans 14 amino acids. The CDR3 loop reads CASSLGQGSEKLFF. DNA for the CDR3: TGTGCCAGCAGCCTTGGACAGGGTAGTGAAAAACTGTTTTTT. The full variable domain, completed using reference TRBV7-9 and TRBJ1-4, is DTGVSQNPRHKITKRGQNVTFRCDPISEHNRLYWYRQTLGQGPEFLTYFQNEAQLEKSRLLSDRFSAERPKGSFSTLEIQRTEQGDSAMYLCASSLGQGSEKLFFGSGTQLSVL.

The V gene is TRBV28, the J gene TRBJ1-5, with D possibly TRBD1 on 5 matching bases. The CDR3 totals 16 residues. The V end lost 7 bases, the J end lost 5 bases, and 21 bases lay between the germline ends. CDR1 and CDR2 from the germline V gene are MDHEN and SYDVKM. The CDR3 loop reads CASKLGGRGGHQPQHF. The CDR3 DNA reads as TGTGCCAGCAAGTTGGGGGGTCGCGGGGGTCATCAGCCCCAGCATTTT. Combining the CDR3 with reference TRBV28 and TRBJ1-5 gives the whole variable domain DVKVTQSSRYLVKRTGEKVFLECVQDMDHENMFWYRQDPGLGLRLIYFSYDVKMKEKGDIPEGYSVSREKKERFSLILESASTNQTSMYLCASKLGGRGGHQPQHFGDGTRLSIL.

This clone appeared a single time. This chain connects TRBV27 to TRBJ2-7, with 7 nucleotides matching TRBD2. Trimming at V came to 4 bases and at J to 7 bases, leaving 16 bases not matched to a gene. The CDR3 covers 16 residues. From germline, CDR1 is MNHEY and CDR2 SMNVEV (reference sequence). The CDR3 coding sequence is TGTGCCAGCAGTTATAATACAGGACTAGGTGCGGGGGAGCAGTACTTC. Protein product: CASSYNTGLGAGEQYF.

The chain carries TRBV2 and TRBJ1-1; possible D gene TRBD1, 6 bases. This CDR3 comprises 13 residues. V lost 6 bases and J 3 bases, leaving 11 bases between the germline ends. Germline V gives CDR1 SNHLY, CDR2 FYNNEI. The CDR3 spells CASSRGAYTEAFF. DNA of the CDR3: TGTGCCAGCAGCAGGGGCGCGTACACTGAAGCTTTCTTT.

V gene TRBV27 combines with J gene TRBJ1-5, with 10 bases fitting TRBD1. J was trimmed by 5 bases and V by 0 bases; bases with no gene match: 4. This CDR3 spans 16 amino acids. The germline V gene encodes CDR1 MNHEY and CDR2 SMNVEV (reference sequence). The chain's CDR3 is CASSLSWTGGDQPQHF. CDR3 bases: TGTGCCAGCAGTTTATCCTGGACAGGGGGGGATCAGCCCCAGCATTTT.

The chain combines TRBV6-5 with TRBJ2-7; unclear D gene. Trimming removed 6 bases from V and 4 bases from J, with 19 bases in between. This CDR3 is built from 15 residues. CDR1 and CDR2 from the germline V gene are MNHEY and SVGAGI. The CDR3 protein is CASRKPIGPPYEQYF. The CDR3 region has the DNA TGTGCCAGCAGGAAGCCCATTGGTCCCCCATACGAGCAGTACTTC.

The CDR3, as DNA: TGTGCCAGCAGCTTGTACCGGGACAGTAACTATGGCTACACCTTC. As protein: CASSLYRDSNYGYTF. The rearrangement uses TRBV5-6 and TRBJ1-2; 7 bases agree with TRBD1. The CDR3 is 15 residues long. The V and J ends lost 1 base and 1 base, in that order; junction bases with no gene match: 4. In germline, CDR1 is SGHDT, CDR2 YYEEEE.

V gene TRBV27 combines with J gene TRBJ2-3, with D unresolved. V lost 5 bases and J lost 5, with 11 bases in between. Germline V CDR1 and CDR2: MNHEY, SMNVEV (reference sequence). CDR3 length: 13 residues. CDR3 sequence: CASSPTTGDTQYF. The DNA for the CDR3 is TGTGCCAGCAGTCCAACCACTGGAGATACGCAGTATTTT.

The CDR3 coding sequence is TGCGCCAGCAGCCAAGATCTAGGAACTAGCTCCTACAATGAGCAGTTCTTC. Its translation is CASSQDLGTSSYNEQFF. The rearrangement uses TRBV4-1 and TRBJ2-1, with a tentative D call TRBD2 (5 bases). Per germline, CDR1 MGHRA and CDR2 YSYEKL. The CDR3 spans 17 residues. V was pared by 0 bases and J by 0 bases, with 12 bases between.

The V and J genes are TRBV7-2 and TRBJ2-7; 8 bases match TRBD1. Germline CDR1 and CDR2: SGHTA and FQGNSA. Unmatched junction bases numbered 8, after V lost 1 base and J lost 6 bases. The CDR3 spans 15 residues. The CDR3 bases are TGTGCCAGCAGCTTAGTAGCAGGGGGCGTATTCGAGCAGTACTTC. It translates to CASSLVAGGVFEQYF.

The V and J genes are TRBV6-1 and TRBJ1-2; D is perhaps TRBD1 (6 bases). Trimming pared 6 bases from V and 0 bases from J, leaving 14 bases between. The CDR3 spans 15 residues. Per germline, CDR1 MNHNS and CDR2 SASEGT. The chain's CDR3 is CASSPSGATNYGYTF. The CDR3 region has the DNA TGTGCCAGCAGCCCCTCAGGGGCGACTAACTATGGCTACACCTTC.

The chain employs TRBV27 and TRBJ1-5; D is uncertain. Germline V gene data show CDR1 as MNHEY and CDR2 as SMNVEV (reference sequence). Trimming cost V 0 bases and J 7 bases, with 7 bases left between them. The CDR3 is made up of 13 amino acids. The CDR3 DNA reads as TGTGCCAGCAGTTTATCTAGTTCCCAGCCCCAGCATTTT. This encodes CASSLSSSQPQHF.

This sequence joins TRBV18 and TRBJ2-2; tentatively, D is TRBD1 (5 bases). With 2 bases removed from V and 1 base from J, the gap between germline ends came to 8 bases. This CDR3 comprises 15 residues. Looked up from germline, CDR1 is KGHSH and CDR2 is LQKENI. The CDR3 loop reads CASSPDSLNTGELFF. DNA of the CDR3: TGTGCCAGCTCACCAGACAGCCTGAACACCGGGGAGCTGTTTTTT.

The gene calls are TRBV18 and TRBJ2-7; the D is unclear. CDR1 is KGHSH and CDR2 is LQKENI in the germline V gene. The V end lost 0 bases, the J end lost 4 bases, and 7 bases lay between the germline ends. The CDR3 runs 13 residues. CDR3 amino acids: CASSPPRAYEQYF. In DNA, the CDR3 is TGTGCCAGCTCACCACCCCGCGCTTACGAGCAGTACTTC.

The V call is TRBV5-4, the J call TRBJ2-3; 10 bases are shared with TRBD1. The germline V gene encodes CDR1 SGHNT and CDR2 YYREEE (reference sequence). CDR3 length equals 18 residues. The V and J ends lost 3 bases and 0 bases, in that order; junction bases with no gene match: 10. The CDR3 reads CASSSRTGGPYSTDTQYF. DNA of the CDR3: TGTGCCAGCAGCTCCAGGACAGGGGGACCTTACAGCACAGATACGCAGTATTTT.

This chain links TRBV5-1 with TRBJ2-3; 8 positions agree with TRBD2. The germline V gene encodes CDR1 SGHRS and CDR2 YFSETQ. The V gene end was trimmed by 4 bases and the J gene end by 5 bases; junction bases not matched to a gene: 6. This CDR3 has 14 amino acids. In DNA, the CDR3 is TGCGCCAGCAGCCGGCGGAGCGGGGGAGATACGCAGTATTTT. Translating it yields CASSRRSGGDTQYF.

The chain carries TRBV9 and TRBJ1-1, with 12 bases that match TRBD1. The CDR3 spans 14 residues. The V and J ends lost 4 bases and 9 bases, in that order; junction bases with no gene match: 7. The germline V gene encodes CDR1 SGDLS and CDR2 YYNGEE. CDR3 residues: CASSPSGQGAKAFF. CDR3 in DNA: TGTGCCAGCAGCCCCTCGGGACAGGGGGCGAAAGCTTTCTTT.

V is TRBV29-1 and J is TRBJ1-2; 7 nucleotides match TRBD1. CDR1 is SQVTM and CDR2 is ANQGSEA in the germline V gene. V gave up 6 bases and J gave up 7 bases; unmatched junction bases: 11. This CDR3 comprises 13 residues. CDR3 nucleotides: TGCAGCGTCCTAGGACAGGCGGGATCTGGCTACACCTTC. Translating it yields CSVLGQAGSGYTF.

The J gene is TRBJ2-6, the V gene TRBV6-6; no firm D call. Germline lookup yields CDR1 MNHNY and CDR2 SVGAGI (reference sequence). Trimming shortened V by 5 bases and J by 0 bases, and 8 bases separated the two germline ends. The CDR3 has 15 residues. This CDR3 is CASSKDSSGANVLTF. The DNA for the CDR3 is TGTGCCAGCAGTAAAGATAGCTCTGGGGCCAACGTCCTGACTTTC.

J is TRBJ2-3 and V is TRBV6-1, with 8 bases lining up with TRBD2. V shed 6 bases and J 0 bases; nucleotides not matched to a gene: 5. Germline V CDR1 and CDR2: MNHNS, SASEGT. This CDR3 is built from 15 residues. The CDR3 DNA follows: TGTGCCAGCAGCTTAGCGGGGTCTAGCACAGATACGCAGTATTTT. This gives the protein CASSLAGSSTDTQYF.

The V call is TRBV6-1, the J call TRBJ2-5; perhaps TRBD2 as D (7 bases). V lost 7 bases and J 2 bases, leaving 14 bases between the germline ends. CDR3 length: 14 residues. The V gene's germline CDR1 is MNHNS and CDR2 SASEGT. The CDR3 region has the DNA TGTGCCAGCACAGTGCGGGGGCCACAAGAGACCCAGTACTTC. This codes for CASTVRGPQETQYF.

This clone came up once. The J gene is TRBJ2-5, the V gene TRBV5-1; 9 bases fit TRBD2. The CDR3 extends over 17 amino acids. Germline assignment: CDR1 SGHRS and CDR2 YFSETQ. J lost 4 bases, V lost 0 bases, and 10 bases had no gene match. This chain's CDR3 is CASSLGFLRGGGETQYF. In DNA form, the CDR3 reads TGCGCCAGCAGCTTGGGATTCTTGCGGGGGGGCGGAGAGACCCAGTACTTC.

The genes are TRBV11-1 and TRBJ2-5; tentative D call: TRBD1 (6 bases). Trimming left V 3 bases short and J 2 bases short, with 19 bases between. This CDR3 has 17 residues. Per the germline V gene, CDR1 is SGHAT and CDR2 is FQDESV (reference sequence). CDR3 loop: CASSFLGAGSRQETQYF. The CDR3 DNA sequence: TGTGCCAGCAGCTTTTTGGGGGCAGGGAGTCGTCAAGAGACCCAGTACTTC.

The chain recombines TRBV5-6 with TRBJ1-2; 9 bases line up with TRBD1. Germline assignment: CDR1 SGHDT and CDR2 YYEEEE. The CDR3 runs 13 residues. The V and J ends lost 4 bases and 7 bases, in that order; junction bases with no gene match: 5. CDR3 DNA: TGTGCCAGCAGCGTACAGGGGGCCGGTGGCTACACCTTC. This codes for CASSVQGAGGYTF.